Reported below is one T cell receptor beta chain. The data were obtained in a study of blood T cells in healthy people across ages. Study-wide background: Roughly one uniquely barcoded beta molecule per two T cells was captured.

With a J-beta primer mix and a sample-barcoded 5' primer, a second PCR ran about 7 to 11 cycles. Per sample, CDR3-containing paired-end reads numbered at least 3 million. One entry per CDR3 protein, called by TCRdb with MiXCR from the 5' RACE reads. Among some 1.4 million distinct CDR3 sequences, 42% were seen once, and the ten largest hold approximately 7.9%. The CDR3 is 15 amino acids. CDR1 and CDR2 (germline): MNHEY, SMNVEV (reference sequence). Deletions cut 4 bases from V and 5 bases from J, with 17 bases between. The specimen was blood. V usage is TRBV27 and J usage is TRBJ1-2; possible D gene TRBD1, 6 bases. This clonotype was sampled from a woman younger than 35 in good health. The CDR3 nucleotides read TGTGCCAGCAGTTACAGAGCACAGGGAGGTTATGGCTACACCTTC. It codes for CASSYRAQGGYGYTF.